Below, 20 T cell receptor beta chains from the same sample are listed, as sequenced in a study of shared clonotypes between healthy human individuals. Profiled with immunoSEQ multiplex PCR; TCRdb holds only in-frame clones, not every one. This table has roughly 1,800,000 clones, roughly 94% appearing once. Naive CD8 isolation took CD45RO-negative cells positively selected for CCR7 and excluded terminally differentiated effector memory CD45RA+ cells. Sequencing used naive CD8+ T cells sorted from blood. These receptors were obtained from a man younger than 35 in good health.

This chain uses TRBV2 with TRBJ1-6; 7 positions match TRBD1. This CDR3 spans 17 amino acids. Unmatched junction bases numbered 6, after V lost 4 bases and J lost 0 bases. CDR1 is SNHLY, CDR2 FYNNEI, per germline. This CDR3 is CASSGQGQSSYNSPLHF. In nucleotides, the CDR3 is TGTGCCAGCAGTGGGCAGGGACAGAGCTCCTATAATTCACCCCTCCACTTT. Variable domain in full (rest from reference TRBV2 and TRBJ1-6): EPEVTQTPSHQVTQMGQEVILRCVPISNHLYFYWYRQILGQKVEFLVSFYNNEISEKSEIFDDQFSVERPDGSNFTLKIRSTKLEDSAMYFCASSGQGQSSYNSPLHFGNGTRLTVT.

The chain carries TRBV11-3 and TRBJ2-2; D is possibly TRBD2 (5 bases). The V end was cut by 1 base, the J end by 3 bases, with 12 bases between. The CDR3 sequence is 16 residues long. CDR1 and CDR2 from the germline V gene are SGHNT and YENEEA. CDR3 in amino acids: CASSLGAGSYTGELFF. The CDR3 DNA sequence: TGTGCCAGCAGCTTAGGGGCTGGGAGCTACACCGGGGAGCTGTTTTTT.

V usage is TRBV11-2 and J usage is TRBJ2-1, with 8 bases fitting TRBD2. V was clipped by 1 base and J by 0 bases; unmatched bases: 5. CDR3 length equals 17 residues. Looked up from germline, CDR1 is SGHAT and CDR2 is FQNNGV. In DNA form, the CDR3 reads TGTGCCAGCAGCTTAGGTACTAGCGGAGTCTCCTACAATGAGCAGTTCTTC. Translating gives CASSLGTSGVSYNEQFF.

The J gene is TRBJ2-6, the V gene TRBV7-6; D is possibly TRBD2 (7 bases). Germline V lookup: CDR1 SGHVS, CDR2 FNYEAQ. The CDR3 is 17 residues long. V was trimmed by 5 bases and J by 1 base, leaving 15 bases between them. The CDR3 coding sequence is TGTGCCAGCAGCCCTAGTCGGGGGGCTTCTGGGGCCAACGTCCTGACTTTC. Amino acid sequence: CASSPSRGASGANVLTF.

The chain joins TRBV7-6 to TRBJ2-2; D gene uncertain. Germline values: CDR1 SGHVS, CDR2 FNYEAQ. This CDR3 is 13 amino acids long. V gave up 1 base and J gave up 2 bases, with 2 bases separating them. CDR3 loop: CASSLENTGELFF. Here the CDR3 DNA reads TGTGCCAGCAGCTTAGAAAACACCGGGGAGCTGTTTTTT. The complete variable domain, with remaining parts taken from reference TRBV7-6 and TRBJ2-2, reads GAGVSQSPRYKVTKRGQDVALRCDPISGHVSLYWYRQALGQGPEFLTYFNYEAQQDKSGLPNDRFSAERPEGSISTLTIQRTEQRDSAMYRCASSLENTGELFFGEGSRLTVL.

Notes on this clone: The sample has other DNA sequences that encode this CDR3 too. The V and J genes are TRBV6-5 and TRBJ2-1; D is ambiguous. The CDR3 runs to 15 residues. The V end was cut by 2 bases, the J end by 0 bases, with 8 bases between. Germline CDR1 reads MNHEY; CDR2 reads SVGAGI. The CDR3 here is CASSYGGSSYNEQFF. The CDR3 DNA reads as TGTGCCAGCAGTTACGGCGGTAGCTCCTACAATGAGCAGTTCTTC.

The V and J genes are TRBV19 and TRBJ2-4; TRBD1 matches 7 bases. V shed 9 bases and J 5 bases; nucleotides not matched to a gene: 7. Germline CDR1 is LNHDA and CDR2 is SQIVND (reference sequence). CDR3 length: 13 amino acids. The CDR3 sequence is CASLGQSENIQYF. CDR3 DNA: TGTGCCAGCCTGGGACAGTCGGAAAACATTCAGTACTTC.

The rearrangement uses TRBV13 and TRBJ2-7, with 7 bases aligning to TRBD1. CDR1 and CDR2 (germline): PRHDT, FYEKMQ (reference sequence). The CDR3 sequence is 14 residues long. The V segment lost 3 bases and the J segment 5 bases; nucleotides outside the gene matches: 7. CDR3 region: CASSFSGQPHEQYF. CDR3 in DNA: TGTGCCAGCAGCTTCTCGGGACAGCCTCACGAGCAGTACTTC.

This clone appeared a single time. This chain connects TRBV5-4 to TRBJ2-7; D is unresolved. Trimming removed 6 bases at V and 0 bases at J, with 10 bases between. This CDR3 contains 13 residues. Per germline, CDR1 SGHNT and CDR2 YYREEE (reference sequence). The CDR3: CASTLLGSYEQYF. CDR3 DNA sequence: TGTGCCAGCACCTTACTTGGCTCCTACGAGCAGTACTTC.

This chain connects TRBV7-9 to TRBJ2-3; 7 nucleotides agree with TRBD1. Germline lookup yields CDR1 SEHNR and CDR2 FQNEAQ (reference sequence). There are 13 residues in the CDR3. The V segment lost 5 bases and the J segment 9 bases; nucleotides outside the gene matches: 8. The CDR3 region has the DNA TGTGCCAGCAGCGTCGGACAGGCGACAACGCAGTATTTT. It codes for CASSVGQATTQYF. Looking up the rest from reference TRBV7-9 and TRBJ2-3 gives the full variable domain: DTGVSQNPRHKITKRGQNVTFRCDPISEHNRLYWYRQTLGQGPEFLTYFQNEAQLEKSRLLSDRFSAERPKGSFSTLEIQRTEQGDSAMYLCASSVGQATTQYFGPGTRLTVL.

To note about this clone: An end of the junction differs from the germline gene, which may be a read error. The chain employs TRBV4-1 and TRBJ2-3; 12 bases map to TRBD2. This CDR3 region has 17 residues. In germline, CDR1 is MGHRA, CDR2 YSYEKL. Here the CDR3 reads CASSHSPSGGATDTQYF. CDR3 nucleotides: TGCGCCAGCAGCCATTCCCCTAGCGGGGGGGCCACAGACACGCAGTATTTT.

The CDR3 DNA reads as TGCGCCAGCAGCTTGGTGGGGACCCACGAGCAGTACTTC. Translated: CASSLVGTHEQYF. V usage is TRBV5-1 and J usage is TRBJ2-7; tentatively, D is TRBD1 or TRBD2 (5 bases each). The V gene's germline CDR1 is SGHRS and CDR2 YFSETQ. The germline V and J ends were trimmed by 0 bases and 5 bases, with 9 bases remaining between them. The CDR3 spans 13 residues.

The CDR3: CASSESGGAEAFF. For the CDR3, the DNA is TGCGCCAGCAGTGAGTCGGGGGGGGCTGAAGCTTTCTTT. The chain uses TRBV10-2 and TRBJ1-1; D perhaps matches TRBD1 (5 bases). Trimming took off 0 bases at V and 6 bases at J, with 8 bases between the two ends. Germline CDR1 reads WSHSY; CDR2 reads SAAADI. The CDR3 is 13 residues long.

The chain joins TRBV27 to TRBJ2-2; D is unresolved. The CDR3 sequence is 15 residues long. The germline V gene encodes CDR1 MNHEY and CDR2 SMNVEV (reference sequence). V dropped 2 bases and J dropped 4 bases, with 11 bases sitting between them. For the CDR3, the DNA is TGTGCCAGCAGTTTAGCCGGACCCCTCACCGGGGAGCTGTTTTTT. Translating it yields CASSLAGPLTGELFF.

The chain recombines TRBV6-5 with TRBJ2-5, with 9 bases lining up with TRBD2. The germline V gene has CDR1 MNHEY and CDR2 SVGAGI. The CDR3 runs 14 residues. The trim removed 2 bases at V and 11 bases at J, leaving 9 bases unmatched. The chain's CDR3 is CASSYESSGASQYF. DNA of the CDR3: TGTGCCAGCAGTTACGAGTCTAGCGGGGCCTCACAGTACTTC.

This rearrangement joins TRBV27 to TRBJ2-7; 11 bases are a match to TRBD1. J was trimmed by 3 bases and V by 5 bases; bases with no gene match: 9. The CDR3 length is 16 residues. Germline V gene data show CDR1 as MNHEY and CDR2 as SMNVEV (reference sequence). The DNA for the CDR3 is TGTGCCAGCAGTCCCTCGCTCGGGACAGGGGGCTACGAGCAGTACTTC. Translation gives CASSPSLGTGGYEQYF.

This clone was picked up one time. CDR3 protein: CASSQGSSTGELFF. CDR3 bases: TGCGCCAGCAGCCAAGGGAGTTCCACCGGGGAGCTGTTTTTT. The chain combines TRBV4-1 with TRBJ2-2; no clear D. The germline V gene encodes CDR1 MGHRA and CDR2 YSYEKL. The CDR3 runs to 14 residues. Trimming removed 1 base from V and 4 bases from J, with 7 bases in between.

The genes are TRBV2 and TRBJ2-3, with D perhaps matching TRBD2 (5 bases). Germline CDR1 is SNHLY and CDR2 is FYNNEI. This CDR3 spans 16 amino acids. V dropped 6 bases and J dropped 0 bases, with 16 bases sitting between them. The CDR3 nucleotides are TGTGCCAGCAGGCCCAGCGGAGGACTTAGCACAGATACGCAGTATTTT. Its translation is CASRPSGGLSTDTQYF.

Note on this clone: The sample contains more than one DNA sequence encoding this CDR3. The chain links TRBV9 to TRBJ2-1; TRBD2 aligns across 7 bases. V lost 2 bases, J lost 10 bases, and 6 bases stayed unmatched. The germline V gene encodes CDR1 SGDLS and CDR2 YYNGEE. The CDR3 spans 13 residues. Here the CDR3 DNA reads TGTGCCAGCAGCGTCCTTAGCGGGTCCGAGCAGTTCTTC. Protein sequence: CASSVLSGSEQFF.

The chain joins TRBV4-1 to TRBJ1-1; D gene unclear. Germline V lookup: CDR1 MGHRA, CDR2 YSYEKL. The CDR3 spans 13 residues. V was cut by 5 bases and J by 0 bases, with 7 bases left in between. In DNA, the CDR3 is TGCGCCAGCAGCTACTCCCTGAACACTGAAGCTTTCTTT. Its protein product is CASSYSLNTEAFF.